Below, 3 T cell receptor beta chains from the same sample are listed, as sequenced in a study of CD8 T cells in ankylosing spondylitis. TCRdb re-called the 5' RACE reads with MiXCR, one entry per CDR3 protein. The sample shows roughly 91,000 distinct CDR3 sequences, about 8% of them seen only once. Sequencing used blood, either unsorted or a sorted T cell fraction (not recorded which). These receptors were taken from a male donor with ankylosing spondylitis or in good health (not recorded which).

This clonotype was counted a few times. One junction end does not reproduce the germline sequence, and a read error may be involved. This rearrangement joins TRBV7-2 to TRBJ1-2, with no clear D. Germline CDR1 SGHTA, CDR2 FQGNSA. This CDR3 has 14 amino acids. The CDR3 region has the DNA TGTGCCAACAGCTCCGGGTGTAGTGTTTATGGCTACACCTTC. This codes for CANSSGCSVYGYTF.

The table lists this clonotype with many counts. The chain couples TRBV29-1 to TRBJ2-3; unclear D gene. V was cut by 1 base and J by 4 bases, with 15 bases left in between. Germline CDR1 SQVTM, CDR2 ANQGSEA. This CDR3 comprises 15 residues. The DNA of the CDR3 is TGCAGCGTTGAAGTACCCCTTAAAGTCCCAGATACGCAGTATTTT. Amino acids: CSVEVPLKVPDTQYF.

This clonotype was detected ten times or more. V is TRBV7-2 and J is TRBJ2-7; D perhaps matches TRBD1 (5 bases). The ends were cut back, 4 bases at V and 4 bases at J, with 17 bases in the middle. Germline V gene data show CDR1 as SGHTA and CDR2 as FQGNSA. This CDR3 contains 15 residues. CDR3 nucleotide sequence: TGTGCCAGCAGCTACGGACAAATATTAAATTACGAGCAGTACTTC. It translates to CASSYGQILNYEQYF.